Described below is a single T cell receptor beta chain sequence and its context. Its antigen is as yet unknown. V gave up 4 bases and J gave up 0 bases, with 10 bases separating them. Germline V CDR1 and CDR2: MNHNS, SASEGT. CDR3 length: 15 amino acids. The source of the sample is a study of glioma-infiltrating T cells after dendritic cell vaccination. Study details: Patients had newly diagnosed or recurrent glioblastoma and received dendritic cell vaccines.

General study points: Only a small number of patients had complete blood and tumor samples.

TCRdb keeps only in-frame clones here, not all; method: immunoSEQ multiplex PCR. Among fewer than 75,000 clones listed, 81% were seen once. J is TRBJ2-4 and V is TRBV6-1; no firm D call. The sample here was blood, taken before dendritic cell vaccination. This clonotype originated in a human donor with glioblastoma. CDR3: CASSGTVLAKNIQYF. CDR3 in DNA: TGTGCCAGCAGTGGAACAGTATTAGCCAAAAACATTCAGTACTTC.